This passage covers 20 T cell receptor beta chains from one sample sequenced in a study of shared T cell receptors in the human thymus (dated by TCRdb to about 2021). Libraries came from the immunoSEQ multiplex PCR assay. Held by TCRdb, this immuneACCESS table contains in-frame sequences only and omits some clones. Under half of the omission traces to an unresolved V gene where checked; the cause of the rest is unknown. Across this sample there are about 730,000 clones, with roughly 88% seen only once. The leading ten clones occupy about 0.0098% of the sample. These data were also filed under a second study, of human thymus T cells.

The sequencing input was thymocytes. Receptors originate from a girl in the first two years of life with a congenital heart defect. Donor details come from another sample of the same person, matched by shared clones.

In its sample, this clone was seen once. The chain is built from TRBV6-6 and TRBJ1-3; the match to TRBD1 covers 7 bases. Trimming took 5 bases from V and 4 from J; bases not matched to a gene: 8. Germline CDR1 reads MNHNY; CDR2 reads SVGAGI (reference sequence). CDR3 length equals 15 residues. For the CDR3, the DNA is TGTGCCAGCAGTGGGGCAAGGGGGCCCGGAAACACCATATATTTT. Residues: CASSGARGPGNTIYF.

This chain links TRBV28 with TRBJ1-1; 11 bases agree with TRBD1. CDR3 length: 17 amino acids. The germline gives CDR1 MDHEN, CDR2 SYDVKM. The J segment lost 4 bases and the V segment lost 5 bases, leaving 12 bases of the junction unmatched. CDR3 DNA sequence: TGTGCCAGCAGTCCCGGACAGGGGGCTTCCGGATTCACTGAAGCTTTCTTT. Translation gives CASSPGQGASGFTEAFF.

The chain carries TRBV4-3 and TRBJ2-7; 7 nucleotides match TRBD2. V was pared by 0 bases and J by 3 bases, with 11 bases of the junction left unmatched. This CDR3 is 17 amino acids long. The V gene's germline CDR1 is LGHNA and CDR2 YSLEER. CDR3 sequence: CASSQDLFSGLSYEQYF. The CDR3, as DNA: TGCGCCAGCAGCCAAGACCTCTTTTCGGGACTAAGCTACGAGCAGTACTTC.

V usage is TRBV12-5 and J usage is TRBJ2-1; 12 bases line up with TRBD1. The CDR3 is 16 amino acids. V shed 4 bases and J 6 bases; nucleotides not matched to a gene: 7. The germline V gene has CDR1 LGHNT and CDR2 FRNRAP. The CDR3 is CASGSNRDRGLNEQFF. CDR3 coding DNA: TGTGCTAGTGGTTCGAACCGGGACAGGGGGCTCAATGAGCAGTTCTTC.

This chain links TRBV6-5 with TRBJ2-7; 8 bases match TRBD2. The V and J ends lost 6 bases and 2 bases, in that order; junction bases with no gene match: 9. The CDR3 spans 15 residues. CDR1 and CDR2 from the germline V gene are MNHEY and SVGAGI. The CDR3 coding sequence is TGTGCCAGCAGCCCCTTCAGCGGGGGCCCCTACGAGCAGTACTTC. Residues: CASSPFSGGPYEQYF.

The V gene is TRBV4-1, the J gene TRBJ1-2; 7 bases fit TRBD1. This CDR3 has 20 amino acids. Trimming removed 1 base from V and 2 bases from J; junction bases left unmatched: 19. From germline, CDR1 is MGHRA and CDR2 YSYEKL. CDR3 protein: CASSQVIFKARTGENYGYTF. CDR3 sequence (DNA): TGCGCCAGCAGCCAAGTAATTTTTAAGGCGCGGACAGGAGAAAACTATGGCTACACCTTC.

The CDR3 sequence: CASPSGGGNTEAFF. The CDR3 DNA is TGTGCCAGTCCCTCCGGGGGGGGGAACACTGAAGCTTTCTTT. The chain uses TRBV2 and TRBJ1-1; possibly TRBD1 for D (5 bases). CDR3 length equals 14 residues. CDR1 is SNHLY, CDR2 FYNNEI, per germline. Trimming cost V 9 bases and J 1 base, with 15 bases left between them.

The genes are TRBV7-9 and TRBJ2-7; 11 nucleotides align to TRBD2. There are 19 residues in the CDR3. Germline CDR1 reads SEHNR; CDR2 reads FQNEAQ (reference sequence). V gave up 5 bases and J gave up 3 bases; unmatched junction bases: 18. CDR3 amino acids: CASSLVCSGGGGRFYEQYF. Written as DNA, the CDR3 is TGTGCCAGCAGCCTCGTCTGTAGCGGGGGGGGTGGCCGATTCTACGAGCAGTACTTC.

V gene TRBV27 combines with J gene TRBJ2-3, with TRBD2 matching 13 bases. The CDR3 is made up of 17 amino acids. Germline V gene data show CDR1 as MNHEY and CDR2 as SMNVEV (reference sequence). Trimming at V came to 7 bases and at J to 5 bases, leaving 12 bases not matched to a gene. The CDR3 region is CASKKTSGGARVDTQYF. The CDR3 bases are TGTGCCAGCAAGAAAACTAGCGGGGGGGCCCGGGTAGATACGCAGTATTTT.

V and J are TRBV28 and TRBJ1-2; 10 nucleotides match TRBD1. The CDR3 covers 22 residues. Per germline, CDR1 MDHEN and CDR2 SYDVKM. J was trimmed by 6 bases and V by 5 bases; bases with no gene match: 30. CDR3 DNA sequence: TGTGCCAGCAGTCCACCTCCGACAGGGGGCGAAGGAGATAGGATTAGGGAGAATGGCTACACCTTC. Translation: CASSPPPTGGEGDRIRENGYTF.

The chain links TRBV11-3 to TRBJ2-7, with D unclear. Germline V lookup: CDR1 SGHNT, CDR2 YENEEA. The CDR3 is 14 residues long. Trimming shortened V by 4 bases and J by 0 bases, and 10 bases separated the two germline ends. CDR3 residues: CASSSTESSYEQYF. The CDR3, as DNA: TGTGCCAGCAGCTCTACAGAAAGCTCCTACGAGCAGTACTTC.

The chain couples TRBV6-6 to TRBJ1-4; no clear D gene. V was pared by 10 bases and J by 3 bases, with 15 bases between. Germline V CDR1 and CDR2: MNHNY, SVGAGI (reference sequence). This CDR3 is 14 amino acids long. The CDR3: CATAEGGPNEKLFF. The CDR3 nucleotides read TGTGCCACCGCCGAGGGAGGCCCTAATGAAAAACTGTTTTTT.

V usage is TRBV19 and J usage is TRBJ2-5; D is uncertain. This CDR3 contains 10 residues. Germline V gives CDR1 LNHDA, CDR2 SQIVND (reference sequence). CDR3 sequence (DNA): TGTGCATTCGCGGATCAGACCCAGTACTTC. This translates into CAFADQTQYF.

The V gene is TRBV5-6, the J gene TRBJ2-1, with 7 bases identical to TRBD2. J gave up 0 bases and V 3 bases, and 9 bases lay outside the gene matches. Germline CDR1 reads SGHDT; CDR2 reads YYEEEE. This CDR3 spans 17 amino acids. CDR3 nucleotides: TGTGCCAGCAGCTCCCTCGGCGGGGGAGACTCCTACAATGAGCAGTTCTTC. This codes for CASSSLGGGDSYNEQFF.

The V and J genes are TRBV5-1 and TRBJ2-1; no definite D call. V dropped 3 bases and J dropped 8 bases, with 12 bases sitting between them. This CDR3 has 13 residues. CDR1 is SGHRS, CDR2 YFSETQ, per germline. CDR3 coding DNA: TGCGCCAGCAGCTACCCTAGGTGGGATGAGCAGTTCTTC. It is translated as CASSYPRWDEQFF.

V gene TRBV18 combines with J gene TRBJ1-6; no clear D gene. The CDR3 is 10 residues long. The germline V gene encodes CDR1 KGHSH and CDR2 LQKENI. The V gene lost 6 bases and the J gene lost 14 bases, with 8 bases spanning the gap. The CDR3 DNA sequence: TGTGCCAGCTCTGAGGGAGCCCTCCACTTT. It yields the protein CASSEGALHF.

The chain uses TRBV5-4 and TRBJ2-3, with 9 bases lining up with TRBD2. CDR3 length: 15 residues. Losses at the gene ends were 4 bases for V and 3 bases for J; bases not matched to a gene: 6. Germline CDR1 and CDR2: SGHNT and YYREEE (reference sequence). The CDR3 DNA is TGTGCCAGCAGCCCTCCTAGCGGGGAGACAGATACGCAGTATTTT. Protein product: CASSPPSGETDTQYF. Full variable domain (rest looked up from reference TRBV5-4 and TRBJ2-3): ETGVTQSPTHLIKTRGQQVTLRCSSQSGHNTVSWYQQALGQGPQFIFQYYREEENGRGNFPPRFSGLQFPNYSSELNVNALELDDSALYLCASSPPSGETDTQYFGPGTRLTVL.

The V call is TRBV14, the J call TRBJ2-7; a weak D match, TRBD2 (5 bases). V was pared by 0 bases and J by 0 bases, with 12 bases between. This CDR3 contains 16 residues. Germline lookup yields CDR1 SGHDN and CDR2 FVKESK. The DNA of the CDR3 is TGTGCCAGCAGCCAAGAGGCGGGCGGCAGCTCCTACGAGCAGTACTTC. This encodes CASSQEAGGSSYEQYF.

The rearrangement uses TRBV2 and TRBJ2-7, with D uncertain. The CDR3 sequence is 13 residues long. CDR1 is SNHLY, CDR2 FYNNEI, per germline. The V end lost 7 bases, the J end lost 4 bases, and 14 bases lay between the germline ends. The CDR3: CASKTTPVYEQYF. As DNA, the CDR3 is TGTGCCAGCAAGACGACACCAGTTTACGAGCAGTACTTC.

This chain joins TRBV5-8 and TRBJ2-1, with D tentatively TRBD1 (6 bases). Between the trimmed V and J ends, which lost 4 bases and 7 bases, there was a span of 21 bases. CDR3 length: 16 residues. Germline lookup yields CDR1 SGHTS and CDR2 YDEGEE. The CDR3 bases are TGTGCCAGCAGCCCAGGGGACACCTCCTCGGGGAATGAGCAGTTCTTC. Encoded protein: CASSPGDTSSGNEQFF.